The clone carrying this T cell receptor (beta chain) was picked up a small number of times. Germline V gene data show CDR1 as SGDLS and CDR2 as YYNGEE. The CDR3 is 17 residues long. Trimming stripped 0 bases from V and 0 bases from J, with 13 bases between. This sample is drawn from a study of identical twins. Each CDR3 protein gets one entry after TCRdb re-called the 5' RACE reads with MiXCR. This table holds some 690,000 distinct CDR3 sequences, 21% found once. Every donor was a healthy Caucasian. Separately, the same data were catalogued under a study of T cells expressing NK-cell markers.

The V gene is TRBV9, the J gene TRBJ2-1; D not resolved. This clonotype was obtained from a woman between 18 and 30 years old in good health. Sequences were obtained from PBMCs. The CDR3 region has the DNA TGTGCCAGCAGCGTAGAGTCACTTAGCAGCTCCTACAATGAGCAGTTCTTC. It yields the protein CASSVESLSSSYNEQFF.